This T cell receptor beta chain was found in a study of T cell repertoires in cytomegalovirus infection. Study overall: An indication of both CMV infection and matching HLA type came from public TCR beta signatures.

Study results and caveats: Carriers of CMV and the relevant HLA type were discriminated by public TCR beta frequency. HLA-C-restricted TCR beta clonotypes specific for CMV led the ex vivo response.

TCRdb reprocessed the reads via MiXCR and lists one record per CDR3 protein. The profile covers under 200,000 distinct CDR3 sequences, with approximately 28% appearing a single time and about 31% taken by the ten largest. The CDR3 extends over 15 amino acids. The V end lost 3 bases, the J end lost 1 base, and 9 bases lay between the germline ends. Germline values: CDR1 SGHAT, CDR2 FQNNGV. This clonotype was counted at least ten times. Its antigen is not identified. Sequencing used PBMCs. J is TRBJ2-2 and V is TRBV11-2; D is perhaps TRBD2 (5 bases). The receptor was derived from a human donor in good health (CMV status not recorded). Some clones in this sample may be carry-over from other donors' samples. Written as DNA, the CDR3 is TGTGCCAGCAGCTTCCAGCGGTGGAACACCGGGGAGCTGTTTTTT. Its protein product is CASSFQRWNTGELFF. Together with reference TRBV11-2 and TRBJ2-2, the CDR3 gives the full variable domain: EAGVAQSPRYKIIEKRQSVAFWCNPISGHATLYWYQQILGQGPKLLIQFQNNGVVDDSQLPKDRFSAERLKGVDSTLKIQPAKLEDSAVYLCASSFQRWNTGELFFGEGSRLTVL.